This note documents a single T cell receptor beta chain sequence. These data belong to a study of blood T cell repertoires in COVID-19. Study-level information: T cells, B-cell-depleted T cells, or PBMCs provided the cDNA or gDNA that served as material.

Germline lookup yields CDR1 MNHNY and CDR2 SVGAGI (reference sequence). CDR3 length: 16 amino acids. Trimming took 2 bases from V and 0 from J, leaving 10 bases between them. Only in-frame clones appear in the TCRdb table, and some are missing; sequencing was by immunoSEQ multiplex PCR. Counted here are 210,000 or so clones, 86% occurring once; the ten biggest clones make up approximately 2.8%. Specimen: PBMCs or T cells enriched from blood (not recorded which). The chain is built from TRBV6-6 and TRBJ1-4, with D unresolved. This TCR derives from a woman aged 45-65 years in a cohort exposed to, infected with or recovered from COVID-19 (not recorded which). The CDR3 is CASSYPRGATNEKLFF. CDR3 nucleotide sequence: TGTGCCAGCAGTTACCCTCGGGGAGCAACTAATGAAAAACTGTTTTTT.